This is a list of T cell receptor beta chains from one sample in a study of CD8 T cells in ankylosing spondylitis. TCRdb passed the 5' RACE reads through MiXCR, listing each CDR3 protein once. The repertoire holds around 770,000 distinct CDR3 sequences, with 12% as singletons. The sample was blood, either unsorted or a sorted T cell fraction (not recorded which). The source is a male donor with ankylosing spondylitis. CDR3s include the opening cysteine and the closing phenylalanine or tryptophan. Fields, in order: D gene, V gene, clone size, J gene, CDR3 DNA, CDR3 protein. The D gene is left open where the match is weak. Clone size appears in some rows only: once, few, many, or a class for an expanded clone.

d_gene: TRBD2
v_gene: TRBV7-9
abundance: NA
j_gene: TRBJ2-1
CDR3nt: TGTGCCAGCAGCTTAGTGCCGGGACTAGCGGGAGCCTATGAGCAGTTCTTC
CDR3aa: CASSLVPGLAGAYEQFF

d_gene: TRBD1
v_gene: TRBV4-2
abundance: few
j_gene: TRBJ2-1
CDR3nt: TGTGCCAGCGGAAGGACAGGGGCTCACAATGAGCAGTTCTTC
CDR3aa: CASGRTGAHNEQFF

d_gene: TRBD2
v_gene: TRBV12-3/TRBV12-4
abundance: many
j_gene: TRBJ2-1
CDR3nt: TGTGCCAGCGGGAGGGAAACATCCTACAATGAGCAGTTCTTC
CDR3aa: CASGRETSYNEQFF

d_gene: TRBD1
v_gene: TRBV20-1
abundance: NA
j_gene: TRBJ2-2
CDR3nt: TGCAGTGCTAGAGACTGGGACAGAGGGGCCGGGGAGCTGTTTTTT
CDR3aa: CSARDWDRGAGELFF

d_gene: TRBD2
v_gene: TRBV3-1
abundance: few
j_gene: TRBJ2-7
CDR3nt: TGTGCCAGCAGCGCGACTAGCGGGGCAACCTACGAGCAGTACTTC
CDR3aa: CASSATSGATYEQYF

d_gene: TRBD1
v_gene: TRBV3-1
abundance: few
j_gene: TRBJ2-1
CDR3nt: TGTGCCAGCAGCCGATTTAGCGGGACAGGGGTCAATGAGCAGTTCTTC
CDR3aa: CASSRFSGTGVNEQFF

d_gene: NA
v_gene: TRBV20-1
abundance: few
j_gene: TRBJ1-2
CDR3nt: TGCAGTGCTAGAGATTCACAGGCCAACTATGGCTACACCTTC
CDR3aa: CSARDSQANYGYTF

d_gene: NA
v_gene: TRBV5-1
abundance: NA
j_gene: TRBJ1-1
CDR3nt: TGCGCCAGCAGCCCCCAGCTCCTGACGACTGAAGCTTTCTTT
CDR3aa: CASSPQLLTTEAFF

d_gene: NA
v_gene: TRBV20-1
abundance: few
j_gene: TRBJ2-7
CDR3nt: TGCAGTGCTAGGTACGGGTTTTCCTACGAGCAGTACTTC
CDR3aa: CSARYGFSYEQYF

d_gene: TRBD2
v_gene: TRBV7-2
abundance: NA
j_gene: TRBJ2-7
CDR3nt: TGTGCCAGCAGCTTAGGGCCGGGAGGGAACTACGAGCAGTACTTC
CDR3aa: CASSLGPGGNYEQYF

d_gene: TRBD2
v_gene: TRBV7-2
abundance: NA
j_gene: TRBJ2-5
CDR3nt: TGTGCCAGCAGCTTAAGCCTAGCGGGAATCCAGTACTTC
CDR3aa: CASSLSLAGIQYF

d_gene: NA
v_gene: TRBV29-1
abundance: many
j_gene: TRBJ2-5
CDR3nt: TGCAGCGTTGTTCATCAGGGAGAGACCCAGTACTTC
CDR3aa: CSVVHQGETQYF

d_gene: NA
v_gene: TRBV6-1
abundance: few
j_gene: TRBJ2-3
CDR3nt: TGTGCCAGCAGACGGGGCCTTGGGACAGATACGCAGTATTTT
CDR3aa: CASRRGLGTDTQYF

d_gene: NA
v_gene: TRBV20-1
abundance: NA
j_gene: TRBJ1-3
CDR3nt: TGCAGTGCTAGCGGGGTTGGAGTCACCCTATATTTT
CDR3aa: CSASGVGVTLYF

d_gene: NA
v_gene: TRBV6-1
abundance: NA
j_gene: TRBJ2-7
CDR3nt: TGTGCCACCTTCCCCTCAGGCCCCTACGAGCAGTACTTC
CDR3aa: CATFPSGPYEQYF

d_gene: NA
v_gene: TRBV10-3
abundance: many
j_gene: TRBJ1-2
CDR3nt: TGTGCCATCAGTGCAGGGCTGAATTATGGCTACACCTTC
CDR3aa: CAISAGLNYGYTF

d_gene: TRBD1
v_gene: TRBV7-9
abundance: few
j_gene: TRBJ1-2
CDR3nt: TGTGCCAGCAGAGACACAGGGGGCGGCTACACCTTC
CDR3aa: CASRDTGGGYTF

d_gene: NA
v_gene: TRBV7-6
abundance: NA
j_gene: TRBJ1-1
CDR3nt: TGTGCCAGCAGCTTAAGTCGGGGACTCAGGATGAACACTGAAGCTTTCTTT
CDR3aa: CASSLSRGLRMNTEAFF

d_gene: NA
v_gene: TRBV6-5
abundance: few
j_gene: TRBJ1-2
CDR3nt: TGTGCCAGCAGTTACTCGCGTGCGGCGAACGGCTACACCTTC
CDR3aa: CASSYSRAANGYTF

d_gene: NA
v_gene: TRBV25-1
abundance: NA
j_gene: TRBJ2-5
CDR3nt: TGTGCCAGCAGTGATCGATGGGGGGCTGGGGACCAAGAGACCCAGTACTTC
CDR3aa: CASSDRWGAGDQETQYF

d_gene: TRBD2
v_gene: TRBV10-3
abundance: NA
j_gene: TRBJ2-3
CDR3nt: TGTGCCTTCCAGCGGGAGAATGTAGATACGCAGTATTTT
CDR3aa: CAFQRENVDTQYF

d_gene: NA
v_gene: TRBV7-2
abundance: few
j_gene: TRBJ1-6
CDR3nt: TGTGCCAGCAGCCTGGAGCCTAATTCACCCCTCCACTTT
CDR3aa: CASSLEPNSPLHF

d_gene: NA
v_gene: TRBV6-5
abundance: NA
j_gene: TRBJ1-1
CDR3nt: TGTGCCAGCAGTTACTCAGGGGTCCGAACTGAAGCTTTCTTT
CDR3aa: CASSYSGVRTEAFF

d_gene: NA
v_gene: TRBV6-2/TRBV6-3
abundance: many
j_gene: TRBJ2-7
CDR3nt: TGTGCCAGCAGTGACACTAGAATACTGGACGAGCAGTACTTC
CDR3aa: CASSDTRILDEQYF